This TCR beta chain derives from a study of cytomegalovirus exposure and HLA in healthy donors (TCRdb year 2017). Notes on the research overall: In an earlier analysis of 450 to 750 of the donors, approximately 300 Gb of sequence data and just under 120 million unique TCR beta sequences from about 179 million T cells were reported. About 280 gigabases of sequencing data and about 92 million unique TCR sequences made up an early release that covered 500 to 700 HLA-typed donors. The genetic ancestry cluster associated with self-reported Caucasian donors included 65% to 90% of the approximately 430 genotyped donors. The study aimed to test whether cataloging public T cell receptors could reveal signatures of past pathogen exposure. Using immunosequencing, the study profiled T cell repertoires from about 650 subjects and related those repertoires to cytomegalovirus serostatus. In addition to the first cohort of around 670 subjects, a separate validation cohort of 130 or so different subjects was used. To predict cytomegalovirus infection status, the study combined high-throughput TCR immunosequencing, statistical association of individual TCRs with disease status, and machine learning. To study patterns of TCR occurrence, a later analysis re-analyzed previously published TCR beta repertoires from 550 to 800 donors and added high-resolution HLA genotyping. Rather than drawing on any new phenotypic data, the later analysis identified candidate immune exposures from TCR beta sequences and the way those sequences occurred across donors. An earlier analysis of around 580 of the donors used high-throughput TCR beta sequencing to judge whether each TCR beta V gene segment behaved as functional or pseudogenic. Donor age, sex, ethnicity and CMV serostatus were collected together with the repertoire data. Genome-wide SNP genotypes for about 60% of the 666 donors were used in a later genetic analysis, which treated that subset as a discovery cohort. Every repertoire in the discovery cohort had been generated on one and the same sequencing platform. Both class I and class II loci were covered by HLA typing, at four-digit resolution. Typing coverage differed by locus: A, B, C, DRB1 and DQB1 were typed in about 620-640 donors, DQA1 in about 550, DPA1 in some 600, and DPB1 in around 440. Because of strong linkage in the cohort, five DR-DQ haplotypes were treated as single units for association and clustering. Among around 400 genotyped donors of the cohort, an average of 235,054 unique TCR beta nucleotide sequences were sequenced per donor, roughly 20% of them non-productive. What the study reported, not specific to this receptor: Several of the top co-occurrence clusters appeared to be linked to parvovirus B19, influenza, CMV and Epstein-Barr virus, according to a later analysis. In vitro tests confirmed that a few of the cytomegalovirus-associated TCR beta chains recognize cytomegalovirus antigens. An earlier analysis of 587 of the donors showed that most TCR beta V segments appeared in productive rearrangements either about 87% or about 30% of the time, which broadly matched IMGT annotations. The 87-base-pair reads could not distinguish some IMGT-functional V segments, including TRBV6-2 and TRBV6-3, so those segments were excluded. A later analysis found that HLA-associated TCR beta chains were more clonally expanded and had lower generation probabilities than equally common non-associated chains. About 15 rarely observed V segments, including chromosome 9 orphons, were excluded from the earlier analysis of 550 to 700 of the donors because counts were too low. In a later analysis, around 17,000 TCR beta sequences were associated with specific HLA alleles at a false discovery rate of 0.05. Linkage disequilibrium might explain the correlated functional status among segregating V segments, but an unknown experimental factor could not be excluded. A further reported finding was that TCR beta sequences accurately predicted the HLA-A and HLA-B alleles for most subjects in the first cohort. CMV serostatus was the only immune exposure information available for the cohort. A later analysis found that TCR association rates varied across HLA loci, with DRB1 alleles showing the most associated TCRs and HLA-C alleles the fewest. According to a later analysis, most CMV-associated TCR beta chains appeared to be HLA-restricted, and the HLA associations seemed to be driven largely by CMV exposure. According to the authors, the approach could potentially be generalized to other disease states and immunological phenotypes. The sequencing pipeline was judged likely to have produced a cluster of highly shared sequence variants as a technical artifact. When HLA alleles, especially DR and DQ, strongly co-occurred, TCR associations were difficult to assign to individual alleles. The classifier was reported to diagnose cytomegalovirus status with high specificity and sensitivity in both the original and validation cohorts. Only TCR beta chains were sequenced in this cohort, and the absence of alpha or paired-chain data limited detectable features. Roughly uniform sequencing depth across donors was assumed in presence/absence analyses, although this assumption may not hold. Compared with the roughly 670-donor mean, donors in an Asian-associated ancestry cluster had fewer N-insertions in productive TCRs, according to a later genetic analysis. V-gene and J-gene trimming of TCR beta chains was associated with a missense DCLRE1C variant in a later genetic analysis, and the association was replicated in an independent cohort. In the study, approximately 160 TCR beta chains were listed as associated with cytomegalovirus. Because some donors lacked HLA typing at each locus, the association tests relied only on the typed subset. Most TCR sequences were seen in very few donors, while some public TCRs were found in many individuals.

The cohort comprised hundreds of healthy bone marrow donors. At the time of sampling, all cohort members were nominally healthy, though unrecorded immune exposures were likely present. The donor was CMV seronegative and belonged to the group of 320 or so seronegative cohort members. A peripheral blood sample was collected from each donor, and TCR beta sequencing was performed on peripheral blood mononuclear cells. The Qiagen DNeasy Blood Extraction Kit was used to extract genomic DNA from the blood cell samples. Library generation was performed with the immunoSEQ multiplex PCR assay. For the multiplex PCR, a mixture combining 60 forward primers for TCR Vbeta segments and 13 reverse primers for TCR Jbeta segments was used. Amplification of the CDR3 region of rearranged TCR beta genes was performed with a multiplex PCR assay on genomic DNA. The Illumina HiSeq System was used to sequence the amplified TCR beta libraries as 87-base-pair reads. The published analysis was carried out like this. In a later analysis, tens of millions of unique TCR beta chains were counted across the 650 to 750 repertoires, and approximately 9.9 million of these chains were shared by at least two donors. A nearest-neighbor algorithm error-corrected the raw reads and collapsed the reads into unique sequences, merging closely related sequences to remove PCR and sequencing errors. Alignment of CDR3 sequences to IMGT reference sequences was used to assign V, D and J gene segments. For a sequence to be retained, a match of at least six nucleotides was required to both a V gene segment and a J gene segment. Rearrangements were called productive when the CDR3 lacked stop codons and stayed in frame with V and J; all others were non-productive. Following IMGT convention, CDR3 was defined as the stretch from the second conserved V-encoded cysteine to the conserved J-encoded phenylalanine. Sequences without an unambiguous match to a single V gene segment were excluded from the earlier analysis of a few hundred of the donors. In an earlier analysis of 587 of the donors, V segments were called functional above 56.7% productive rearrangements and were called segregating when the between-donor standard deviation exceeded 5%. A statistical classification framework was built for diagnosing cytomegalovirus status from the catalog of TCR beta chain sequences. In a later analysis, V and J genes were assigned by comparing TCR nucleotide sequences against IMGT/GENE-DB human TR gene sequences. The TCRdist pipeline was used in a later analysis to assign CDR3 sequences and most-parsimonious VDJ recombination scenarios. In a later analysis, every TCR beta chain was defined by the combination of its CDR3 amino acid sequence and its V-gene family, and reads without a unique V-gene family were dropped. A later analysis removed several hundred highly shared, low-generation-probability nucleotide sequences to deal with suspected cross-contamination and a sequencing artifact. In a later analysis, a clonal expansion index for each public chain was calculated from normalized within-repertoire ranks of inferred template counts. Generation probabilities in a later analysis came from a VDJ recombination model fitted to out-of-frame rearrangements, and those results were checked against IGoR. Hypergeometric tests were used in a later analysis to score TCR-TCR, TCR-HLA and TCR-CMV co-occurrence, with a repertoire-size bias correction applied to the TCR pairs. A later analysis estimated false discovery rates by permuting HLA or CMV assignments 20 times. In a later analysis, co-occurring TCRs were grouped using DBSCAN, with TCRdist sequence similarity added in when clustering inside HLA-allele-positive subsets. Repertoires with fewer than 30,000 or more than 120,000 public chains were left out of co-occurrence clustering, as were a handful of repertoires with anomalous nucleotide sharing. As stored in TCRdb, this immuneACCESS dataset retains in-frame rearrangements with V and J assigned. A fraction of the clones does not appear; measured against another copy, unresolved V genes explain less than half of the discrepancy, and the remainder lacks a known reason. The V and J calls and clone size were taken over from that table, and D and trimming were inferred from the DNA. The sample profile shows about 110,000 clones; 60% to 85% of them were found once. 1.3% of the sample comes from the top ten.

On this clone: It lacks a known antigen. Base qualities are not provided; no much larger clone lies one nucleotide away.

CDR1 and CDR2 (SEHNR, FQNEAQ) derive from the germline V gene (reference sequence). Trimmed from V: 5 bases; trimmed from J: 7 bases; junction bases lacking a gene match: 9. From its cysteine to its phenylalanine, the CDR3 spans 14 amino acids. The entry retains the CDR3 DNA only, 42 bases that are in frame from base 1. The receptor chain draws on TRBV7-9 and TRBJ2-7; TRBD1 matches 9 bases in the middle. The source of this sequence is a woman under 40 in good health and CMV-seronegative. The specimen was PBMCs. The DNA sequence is TGTGCCAGCAGCCGGGGACAGGGCACTCGGGAGCAGTACTTC. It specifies CASSRGQGTREQYF.